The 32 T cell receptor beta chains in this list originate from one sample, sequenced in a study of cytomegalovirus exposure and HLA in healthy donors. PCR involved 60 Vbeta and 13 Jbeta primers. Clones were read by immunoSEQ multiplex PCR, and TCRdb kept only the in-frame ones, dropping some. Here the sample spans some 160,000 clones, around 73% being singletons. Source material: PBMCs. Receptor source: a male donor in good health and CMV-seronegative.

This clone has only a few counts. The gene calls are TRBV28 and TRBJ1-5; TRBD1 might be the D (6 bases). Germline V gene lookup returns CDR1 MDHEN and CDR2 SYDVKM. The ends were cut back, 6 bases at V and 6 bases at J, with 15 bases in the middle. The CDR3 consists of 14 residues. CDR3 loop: CASSPIRGAQPQHF. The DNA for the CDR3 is TGTGCCAGCAGCCCTATCAGGGGAGCTCAGCCCCAGCATTTT. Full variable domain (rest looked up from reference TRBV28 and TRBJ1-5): DVKVTQSSRYLVKRTGEKVFLECVQDMDHENMFWYRQDPGLGLRLIYFSYDVKMKEKGDIPEGYSVSREKKERFSLILESASTNQTSMYLCASSPIRGAQPQHFGDGTRLSIL.

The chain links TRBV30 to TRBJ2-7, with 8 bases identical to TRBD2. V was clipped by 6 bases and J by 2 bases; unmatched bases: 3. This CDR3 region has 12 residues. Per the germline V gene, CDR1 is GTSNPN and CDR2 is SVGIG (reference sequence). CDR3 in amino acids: CACSGDTYEQYF. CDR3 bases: TGTGCCTGTAGCGGGGACACCTACGAGCAGTACTTC.

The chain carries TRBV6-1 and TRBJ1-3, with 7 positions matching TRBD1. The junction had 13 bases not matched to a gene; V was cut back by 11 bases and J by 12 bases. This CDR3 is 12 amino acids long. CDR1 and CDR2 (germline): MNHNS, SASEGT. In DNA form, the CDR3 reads TGTGCCGTCCATACCCGACAGGGATACATATATTTT. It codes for CAVHTRQGYIYF.

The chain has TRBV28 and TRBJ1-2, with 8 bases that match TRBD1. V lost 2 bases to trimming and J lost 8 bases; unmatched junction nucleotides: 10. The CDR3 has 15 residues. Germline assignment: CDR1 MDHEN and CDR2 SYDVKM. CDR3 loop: CASSLGQGPAGGYTF. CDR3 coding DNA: TGTGCCAGCAGTTTAGGACAGGGTCCGGCGGGGGGCTACACCTTC.

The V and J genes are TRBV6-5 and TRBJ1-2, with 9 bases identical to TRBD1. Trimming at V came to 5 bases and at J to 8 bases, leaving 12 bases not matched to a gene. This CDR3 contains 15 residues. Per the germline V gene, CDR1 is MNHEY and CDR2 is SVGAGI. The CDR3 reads CASSLDRGPERGYTF. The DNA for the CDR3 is TGTGCCAGCAGTCTGGACAGGGGTCCCGAGAGGGGCTACACCTTC.

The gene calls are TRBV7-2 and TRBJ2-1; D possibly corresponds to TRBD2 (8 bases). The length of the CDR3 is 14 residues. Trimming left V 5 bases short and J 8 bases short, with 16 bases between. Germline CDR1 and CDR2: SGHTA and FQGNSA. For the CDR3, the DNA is TGTGCCAGCAGCAGGGGGCCGGGAGGGGATGAGCAGTTCTTC. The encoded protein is CASSRGPGGDEQFF.

This CDR3 reads CAISEGQMNTEAFF. As DNA, the CDR3 is TGTGCCATCAGTGAGGGACAGATGAACACTGAAGCTTTCTTT. The V and J genes are TRBV10-3 and TRBJ1-1; weak D call: TRBD1 (6 bases). With 2 bases removed from V and 0 bases from J, the gap between germline ends came to 7 bases. Germline V gene sequence: CDR1 ENHRY, CDR2 SYGVKD. The CDR3 covers 14 residues.

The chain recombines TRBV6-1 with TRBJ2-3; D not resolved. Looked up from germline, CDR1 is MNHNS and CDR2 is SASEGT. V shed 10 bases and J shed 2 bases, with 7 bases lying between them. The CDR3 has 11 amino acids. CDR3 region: CATRSTDTQYF. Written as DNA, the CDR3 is TGTGCCACGCGATCCACAGATACGCAGTATTTT.

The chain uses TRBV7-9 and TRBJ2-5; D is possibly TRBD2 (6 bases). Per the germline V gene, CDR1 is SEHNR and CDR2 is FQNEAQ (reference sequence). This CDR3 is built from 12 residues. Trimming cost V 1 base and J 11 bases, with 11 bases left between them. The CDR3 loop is CASSLGYREQYF. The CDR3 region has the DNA TGTGCCAGCAGCTTAGGCTACCGGGAGCAGTACTTC.

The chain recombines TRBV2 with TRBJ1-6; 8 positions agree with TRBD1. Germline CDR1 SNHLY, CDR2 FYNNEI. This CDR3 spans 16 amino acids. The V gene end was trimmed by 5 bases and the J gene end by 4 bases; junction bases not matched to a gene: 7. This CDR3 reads CASSLTGARYNSPLHF. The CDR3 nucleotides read TGTGCCAGCAGTTTGACAGGGGCTCGATATAATTCACCCCTCCACTTT.

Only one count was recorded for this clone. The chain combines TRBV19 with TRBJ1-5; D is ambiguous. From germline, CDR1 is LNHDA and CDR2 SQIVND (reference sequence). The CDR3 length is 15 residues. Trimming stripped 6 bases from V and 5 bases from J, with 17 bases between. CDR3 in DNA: TGTGCCAGTAGCCTAGGGAGGAGGGTGGATCAGCCCCAGCATTTT. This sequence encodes CASSLGRRVDQPQHF.

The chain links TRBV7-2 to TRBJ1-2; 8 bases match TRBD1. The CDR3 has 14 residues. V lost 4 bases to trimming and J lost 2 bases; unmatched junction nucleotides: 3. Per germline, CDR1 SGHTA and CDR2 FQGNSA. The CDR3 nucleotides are TGTGCCAGCAGCTCAACAGGGGGGAACTATGGCTACACCTTC. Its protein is CASSSTGGNYGYTF.

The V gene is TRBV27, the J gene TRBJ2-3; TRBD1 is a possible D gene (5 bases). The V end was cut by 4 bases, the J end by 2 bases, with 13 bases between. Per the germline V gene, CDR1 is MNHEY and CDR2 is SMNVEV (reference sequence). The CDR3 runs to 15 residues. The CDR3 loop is CASSYLSGNTDTQYF. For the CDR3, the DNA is TGTGCCAGCAGTTACCTTTCAGGGAACACAGATACGCAGTATTTT.

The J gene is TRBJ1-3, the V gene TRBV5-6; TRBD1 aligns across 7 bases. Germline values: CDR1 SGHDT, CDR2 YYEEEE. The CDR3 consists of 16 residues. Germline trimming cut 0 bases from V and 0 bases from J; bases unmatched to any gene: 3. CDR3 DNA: TGTGCCAGCAGCTTGGTGACAGGGAGCTCTGGAAACACCATATATTTT. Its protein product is CASSLVTGSSGNTIYF.

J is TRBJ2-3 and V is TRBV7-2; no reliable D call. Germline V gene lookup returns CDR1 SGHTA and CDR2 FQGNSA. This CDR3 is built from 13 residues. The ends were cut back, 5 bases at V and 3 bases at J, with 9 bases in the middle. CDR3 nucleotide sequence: TGTGCCAGCAGCCCACGGGTGACAGATACGCAGTATTTT. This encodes CASSPRVTDTQYF.

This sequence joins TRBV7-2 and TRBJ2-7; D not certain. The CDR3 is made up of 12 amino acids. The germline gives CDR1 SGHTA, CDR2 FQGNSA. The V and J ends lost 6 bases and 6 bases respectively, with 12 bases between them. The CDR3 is CASRNEAVEQYF. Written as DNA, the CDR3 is TGTGCCAGCAGGAATGAGGCGGTCGAGCAGTACTTC.

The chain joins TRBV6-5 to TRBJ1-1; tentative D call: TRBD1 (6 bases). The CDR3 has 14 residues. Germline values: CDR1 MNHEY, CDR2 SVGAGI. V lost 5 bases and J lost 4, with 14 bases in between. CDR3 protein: CASSPTGLGTEAFF. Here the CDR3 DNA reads TGTGCCAGCAGTCCTACAGGGTTAGGCACTGAAGCTTTCTTT.

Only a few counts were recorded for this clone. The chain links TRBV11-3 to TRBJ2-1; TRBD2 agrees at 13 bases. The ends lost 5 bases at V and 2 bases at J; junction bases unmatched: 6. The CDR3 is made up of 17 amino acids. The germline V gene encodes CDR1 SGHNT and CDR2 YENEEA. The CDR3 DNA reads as TGTGCCAGCAGCAAGGGGACTAGCGGGACAACCTACAATGAGCAGTTCTTC. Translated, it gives CASSKGTSGTTYNEQFF.

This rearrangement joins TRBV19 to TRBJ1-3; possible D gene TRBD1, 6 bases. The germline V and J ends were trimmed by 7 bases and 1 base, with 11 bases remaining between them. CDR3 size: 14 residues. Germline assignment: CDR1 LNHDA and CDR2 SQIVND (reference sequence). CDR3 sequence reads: CASTGGLSGNTIYF. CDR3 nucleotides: TGTGCCAGTACCGGGGGGCTTTCTGGAAACACCATATATTTT.

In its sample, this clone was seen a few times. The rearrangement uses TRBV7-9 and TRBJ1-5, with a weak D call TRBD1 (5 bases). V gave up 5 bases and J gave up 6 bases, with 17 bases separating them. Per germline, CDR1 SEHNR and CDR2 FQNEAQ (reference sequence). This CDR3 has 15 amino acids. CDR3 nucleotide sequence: TGTGCCAGCAGCCCCCGTGGGGGAGGTAGTCAGCCCCAGCATTTT. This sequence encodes CASSPRGGGSQPQHF. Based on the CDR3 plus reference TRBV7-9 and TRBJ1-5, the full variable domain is DTGVSQNPRHKITKRGQNVTFRCDPISEHNRLYWYRQTLGQGPEFLTYFQNEAQLEKSRLLSDRFSAERPKGSFSTLEIQRTEQGDSAMYLCASSPRGGGSQPQHFGDGTRLSIL.

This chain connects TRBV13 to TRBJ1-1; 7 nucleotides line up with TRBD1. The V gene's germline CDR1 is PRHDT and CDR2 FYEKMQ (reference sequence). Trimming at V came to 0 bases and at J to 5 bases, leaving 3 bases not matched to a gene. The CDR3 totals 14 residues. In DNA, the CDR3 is TGTGCCAGCAGCTTAGGGACAGGGAGGACTGAAGCTTTCTTT. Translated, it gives CASSLGTGRTEAFF.

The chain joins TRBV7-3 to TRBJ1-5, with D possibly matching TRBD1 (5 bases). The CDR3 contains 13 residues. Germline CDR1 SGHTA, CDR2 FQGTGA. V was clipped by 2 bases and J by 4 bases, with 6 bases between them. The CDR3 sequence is CASSLGANQPQHF. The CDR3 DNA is TGTGCCAGCAGCTTAGGGGCGAATCAGCCCCAGCATTTT.

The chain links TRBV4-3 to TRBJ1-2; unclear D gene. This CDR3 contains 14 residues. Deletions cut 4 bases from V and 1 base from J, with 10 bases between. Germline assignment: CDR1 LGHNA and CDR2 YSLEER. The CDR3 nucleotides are TGCGCCAGCAGCCCCGAAACCGGTAACTATGGCTACACCTTC. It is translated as CASSPETGNYGYTF.

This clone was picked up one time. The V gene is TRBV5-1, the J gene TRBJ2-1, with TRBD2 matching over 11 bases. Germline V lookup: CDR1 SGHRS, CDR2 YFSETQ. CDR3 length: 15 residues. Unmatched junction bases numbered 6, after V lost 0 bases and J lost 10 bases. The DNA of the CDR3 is TGCGCCAGCAGCTTGGCCCTAGCGGGAGGAGGAGAGCAGTTCTTC. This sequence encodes CASSLALAGGGEQFF.

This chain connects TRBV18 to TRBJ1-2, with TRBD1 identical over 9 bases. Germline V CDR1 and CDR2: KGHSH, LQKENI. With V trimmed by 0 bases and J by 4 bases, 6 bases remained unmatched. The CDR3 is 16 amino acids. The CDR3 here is CASSPPEGQGIYGYTF. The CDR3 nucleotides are TGTGCCAGCTCACCACCGGAGGGACAGGGTATCTATGGCTACACCTTC. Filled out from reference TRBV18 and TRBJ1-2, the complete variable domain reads NAGVMQNPRHLVRRRGQEARLRCSPMKGHSHVYWYRQLPEEGLKFMVYLQKENIIDESGMPKERFSAEFPKEGPSILRIQQVVRGDSAAYFCASSPPEGQGIYGYTFGSGTRLTVV.

The CDR3 protein is CASSLARTSNTGELFF. The CDR3 DNA is TGTGCCAGCAGCTTAGCTCGGACATCGAACACCGGGGAGCTGTTTTTT. This chain links TRBV7-2 with TRBJ2-2; maybe TRBD1 (5 bases). There are 16 residues in the CDR3. Germline CDR1 is SGHTA and CDR2 is FQGNSA. V was pared by 0 bases and J by 0 bases, with 8 bases between.

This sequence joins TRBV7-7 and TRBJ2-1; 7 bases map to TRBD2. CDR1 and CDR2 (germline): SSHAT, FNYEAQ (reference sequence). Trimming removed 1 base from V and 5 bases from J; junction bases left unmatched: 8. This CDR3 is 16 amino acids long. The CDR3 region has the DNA TGTGCCAGCAGCTTAGATAGGGCTAGCGGCCACAATGAGCAGTTCTTC. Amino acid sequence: CASSLDRASGHNEQFF.

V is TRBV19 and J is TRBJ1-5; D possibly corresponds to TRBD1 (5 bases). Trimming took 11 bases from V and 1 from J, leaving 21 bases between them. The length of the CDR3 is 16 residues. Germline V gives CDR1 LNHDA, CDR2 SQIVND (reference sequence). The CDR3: CACRRWGDGSNQPQHF. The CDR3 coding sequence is TGTGCCTGCCGGCGATGGGGGGACGGAAGCAATCAGCCCCAGCATTTT.

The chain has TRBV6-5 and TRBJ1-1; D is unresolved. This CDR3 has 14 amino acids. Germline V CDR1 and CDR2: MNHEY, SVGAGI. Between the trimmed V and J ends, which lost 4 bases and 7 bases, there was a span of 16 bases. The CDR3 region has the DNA TGTGCCAGCAGTTCTGCGGGGAAACTGGGTGAAGCTTTCTTT. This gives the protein CASSSAGKLGEAFF.

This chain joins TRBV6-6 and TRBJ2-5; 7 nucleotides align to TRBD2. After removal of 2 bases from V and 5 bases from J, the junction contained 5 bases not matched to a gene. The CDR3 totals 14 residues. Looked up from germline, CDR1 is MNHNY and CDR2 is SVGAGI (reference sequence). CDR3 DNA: TGTGCCAGCAGTTACGCTCCCGGGGGGGAGACCCAGTACTTC. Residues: CASSYAPGGETQYF.

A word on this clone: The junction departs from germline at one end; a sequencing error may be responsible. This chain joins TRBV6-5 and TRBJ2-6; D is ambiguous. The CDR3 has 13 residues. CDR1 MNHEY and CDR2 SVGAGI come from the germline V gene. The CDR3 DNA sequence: TGTGCCAGCAGGTACTCTGGGGCCAACGTCCTGACTTTC. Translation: CASRYSGANVLTF.

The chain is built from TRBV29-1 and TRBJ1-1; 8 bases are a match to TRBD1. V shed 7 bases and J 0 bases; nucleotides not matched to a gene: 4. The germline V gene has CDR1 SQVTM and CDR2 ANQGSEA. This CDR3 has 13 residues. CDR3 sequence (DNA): TGCAGCGGGAGGGACAGGCTGAACACTGAAGCTTTCTTT. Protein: CSGRDRLNTEAFF.